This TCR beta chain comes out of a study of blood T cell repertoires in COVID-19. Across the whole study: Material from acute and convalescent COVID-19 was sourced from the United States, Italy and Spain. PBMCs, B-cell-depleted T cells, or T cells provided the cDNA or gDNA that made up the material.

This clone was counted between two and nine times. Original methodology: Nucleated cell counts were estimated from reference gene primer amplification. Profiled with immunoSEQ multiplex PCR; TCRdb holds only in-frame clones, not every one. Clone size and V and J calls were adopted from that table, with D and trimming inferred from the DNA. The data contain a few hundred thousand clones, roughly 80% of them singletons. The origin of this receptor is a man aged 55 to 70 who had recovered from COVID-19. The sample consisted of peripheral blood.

In DNA form, the CDR3 reads TGTGCCAGCAGTCCGGGGACAGGGGGAAAGCAGTACTTC. Translation gives CASSPGTGGKQYF. The chain links TRBV27 to TRBJ2-7; TRBD1 aligns across 11 bases. V shed 5 bases and J 8 bases; nucleotides not matched to a gene: 5. CDR3 length equals 13 residues. From germline, CDR1 is MNHEY and CDR2 SMNVEV (reference sequence).